Listed below are T cell receptor gamma chains from one sample, sequenced in a study of gammadelta T cells in human blood. TCRdb used CATT to re-call clones from the RT-PCR reads. The sample consists of some 500 gamma-chain clones, roughly 7.3% of them appearing once. Sequencing input: non-Vgamma9Vdelta2 gamma-delta T cells from fetal blood. Receptor source: a human fetus. CDR3s include the opening cysteine and the closing phenylalanine or tryptophan. Each record gives: V gene, clone size, J gene, CDR3 DNA, CDR3 protein. The size entry is marked missing in some rows and otherwise reads once, few, many or a size class.

TRGV8	large	TRGJ1/TRGJ2	TGTGCCACCTGGGAAACTCGTAAGAAACTCTTT	CATWETRKKLF
TRGV2	large	TRGJ1/TRGJ2	TGTGCCACCTGGGACTCGCATAAGAAACTCTTT	CATWDSHKKLF
TRGV8	large	TRGJ1/TRGJ2	TGTGCCACCTGGGATGGACCTTATTATAAGAAACTCTTT	CATWDGPYYKKLF
TRGV4	large	TRGJP1	TGTGCCACCTGGGATACTGGCACTGGTTGGTTCAAGATATTT	CATWDTGTGWFKIF
TRGV3	.	TRGJ1/TRGJ2	TGTGCCACCTGGGTGAATTGGAGAATTAAGAAACTCTTT	CATWVNWRIKKLF
TRGV9	large	TRGJ1/TRGJ2	TGTGCCTTGTGGGAGGTGAAGGGACATAAGAAACTCTTT	CALWEVKGHKKLF
TRGV8	large	TRGJP2	TGTGCCACCTGGGGAAGGGATTGGATCAAGACGTTT	CATWGRDWIKTF
TRGV4	medium-sized	TRGJ1/TRGJ2	TGTGCCACCTGGCTCCATTATAAGAAACTCTTT	CATWLHYKKLF
TRGV3	large	TRGJ1/TRGJ2	TGTGCCACCTGGGACAGGCTAGGTTATAAGAAACTCTTT	CATWDRLGYKKLF
TRGV4	large	TRGJ1/TRGJ2	TGTGCCACCTGGGATGGCCTCGGTTATAAGAAACTCTTT	CATWDGLGYKKLF
TRGV4	large	TRGJ1/TRGJ2	TGTGCCACCTGGGATGGGCGTAATTATAAGAAACTCTTT	CATWDGRNYKKLF
TRGV3	large	TRGJ1/TRGJ2	TGTGCCACCTGGGACAGGCCTAATTATTATAAGAAACTCTTT	CATWDRPNYYKKLF
TRGV3	medium-sized	TRGJ1/TRGJ2	TGTGCCACCTGGGACAGGCTGTTTTGTTATAAGAAACTCTTT	CATWDRLFCYKKLF
TRGV2	.	TRGJ1/TRGJ2	TGTGCCACCTGGGACGGGCAAGATTATAAGAAACTCTTT	CATWDGQDYKKLF
TRGV8	large	TRGJP2	TGTGCCACCTGGCTAAGTAGTGATTGGATCAAGACGTTT	CATWLSSDWIKTF
TRGV4	large	TRGJ1/TRGJ2	TGTGCCACCTGGGATGGGCCGAATTATTATAAGAAACTCTTT	CATWDGPNYYKKLF
TRGV4	.	TRGJ1/TRGJ2	TGTGCCACCTGGGGCCATTATTATAAGAAACTCTTT	CATWGHYYKKLF
TRGV8	large	TRGJP1	TGTGCCACCTGGGATGGGGATACCACTGGTTGGTTCAAGATATTT	CATWDGDTTGWFKIF
TRGV4	medium-sized	TRGJP1	TGTGCCACCTGGGGCCGCACTGGTTGGTTCAAGATATTT	CATWGRTGWFKIF
TRGV10	large	TRGJ1/TRGJ2	TGTGCTGCGTGGATGGGGTATAAGAAACTCTTT	CAAWMGYKKLF
TRGV2	large	TRGJ1/TRGJ2	TGTGCCATCTGGGACCGTCCCCGTTATTATAAGAAACTCTTT	CAIWDRPRYYKKLF
TRGV2	large	TRGJ1/TRGJ2	TGTGCCACCTGGGACGGATCGAATTATTATAAGAAACTCTTT	CATWDGSNYYKKLF
TRGV8	large	TRGJ1/TRGJ2	TGTGCCACCTGGGATTCTCGGAATTATTATAAGAAACTCTTT	CATWDSRNYYKKLF
TRGV2	medium-sized	TRGJP1	TGTGCCACCTGGGACGCTGGTTGGTTCAAGATATTT	CATWDAGWFKIF
TRGV10	.	TRGJ1/TRGJ2	TGTGCTGTGTGGAGGGGGTATAAGAAACTCTTT	CAVWRGYKKLF
TRGV8	few	TRGJ1/TRGJ2	TGTGCCACCTGGGATAGAGAATCTGAGCTTCTGGTGAAGTATTATAAGAAACTCTTT	CATWDRESELLVKYYKKLF
TRGV8	few	TRGJ1/TRGJ2	TGTGCCCCCTGGACCCCCCAGGCCGAGAAACTCTTT	CAPWTPQAEKLF
TRGV10	.	TRGJ1/TRGJ2	TGTGCTGTGTGGATGGGGTATAAGAAACTCTTT	CAVWMGYKKLF
TRGV5	large	TRGJ1/TRGJ2	TGTGCCACCTGGGACAGGCAGGGGGGTTATAAGAAACTCTTT	CATWDRQGGYKKLF
TRGV3	medium-sized	TRGJ1/TRGJ2	TGTGCCACCTGGAATTATTATAAGAAACTCTTT	CATWNYYKKLF
TRGV5	large	TRGJ1/TRGJ2	TGTGCCACCTGGGACAGGCAGAATTATTATAAGAAACTCTTT	CATWDRQNYYKKLF
TRGV4	.	TRGJ1/TRGJ2	TGTGCCACCTGGGATGACGATAAGAAGCTCTTT	CATWDDDKKLF
TRGV4	large	TRGJ1/TRGJ2	TGTGCCACCTGGGATGGGAAGAATTATAAGAAACTCTTT	CATWDGKNYKKLF
TRGV2	large	TRGJP1	TGTGCCACCTGGGACGGGCGGGATACCACTGGTTGGTTCAAGATATTT	CATWDGRDTTGWFKIF
TRGV3	large	TRGJ1/TRGJ2	TGTGCCACCTGGGACAGGCGCTATAAGAAACTCTTT	CATWDRRYKKLF
TRGV2	few	TRGJ1/TRGJ2	TGTGCCACCTGGTCCTATTATAAGAAACTCTTT	CATWSYYKKLF
TRGV8	large	TRGJ1/TRGJ2	TGTGCCACCTGGCGGGGTTATAAGAAACTCTTT	CATWRGYKKLF
TRGV2	large	TRGJP2	TGTGCCACCTGGGACGGTAATAGTAGTGATTGGATCAAGACGTTT	CATWDGNSSDWIKTF
TRGV2	large	TRGJ1/TRGJ2	TGTGCCACCTGGGACGGGCGAGGTTATAAGAAACTCTTT	CATWDGRGYKKLF
TRGV2	large	TRGJ1/TRGJ2	TGTGCCACCTGGGACGGGCCCCTGAATTATTATAAGAAACTCTTT	CATWDGPLNYYKKLF
TRGV9	hyperexpanded	TRGJ1/TRGJ2	TGTGCCTTGTGGGAGGTGCTCCATTATAAGAAACTCTTT	CALWEVLHYKKLF
TRGV10	.	TRGJ1/TRGJ2	TGTGCTGCGTGGGATTTAAAACTCTTT	CAAWDLKLF
TRGV4	large	TRGJ1/TRGJ2	TGTGCCACCTGGGATCGGGGGTATAAGAAACTCTTT	CATWDRGYKKLF
TRGV2	large	TRGJ1/TRGJ2	TGTGCCACCTGGGACGGGCGTTATAAGAAACTCTTT	CATWDGRYKKLF
TRGV3	medium-sized	TRGJ1/TRGJ2	TGTGCCACCTGGGACGTAGGCATGTTGCCCGATTATTATAAGAAACTCTTT	CATWDVGMLPDYYKKLF
TRGV5	large	TRGJ1/TRGJ2	TGTGCCACCTGGGACAGAAGGGGTTATTATTATAAGAAACTCTTT	CATWDRRGYYYKKLF
TRGV8	large	TRGJP2	TGTGCCACCCGGGTAGGTGATTGGATCAAGACGTTT	CATRVGDWIKTF
TRGV4	medium-sized	TRGJP1	TGTGCCACCTGGGATGGACCTACCACTGGTTGGTTCAAGATATTT	CATWDGPTTGWFKIF
TRGV3	large	TRGJP1	TGTGCCACCTGGGACAGGCTCACTGGTTGGTTCAAGATATTT	CATWDRLTGWFKIF
TRGV3	large	TRGJ1/TRGJ2	TGTGCCACCTGGGACAGGCCATTCCATTATTATAAGAAACTCTTT	CATWDRPFHYYKKLF
TRGV4	large	TRGJP2	TGTGCCACCTGGGATGGGGGGGGTAGTGATTGGATCAAGACGTTT	CATWDGGGSDWIKTF
TRGV4	large	TRGJ1/TRGJ2	TGTGCCACCTGGGATGTGTTTTATTATAAGAAACTCTTT	CATWDVFYYKKLF
TRGV4	large	TRGJ1/TRGJ2	TGTGCCACCTGGGATAGGTATTATAAGAAACTCTTT	CATWDRYYKKLF
TRGV9	large	TRGJ1/TRGJ2	TGTGCCTTGTGGGAGGTGCGGAAGAAACTCTTT	CALWEVRKKLF
TRGV8	large	TRGJP2	TGTGCCACCTGGATAGGGCCCGATTGGATCAAGACGTTT	CATWIGPDWIKTF
TRGV4	large	TRGJ1/TRGJ2	TGTGCCACCTGGGATTCGGCATGGAGGAAACTCTTT	CATWDSAWRKLF
TRGV8	large	TRGJP1	TGTGCCACCTGGGATAAAAGCGCCGCCAGGGATGATACCACTGGTTGGTTCAAGATATTT	CATWDKSAARDDTTGWFKIF
TRGV2	medium-sized	TRGJ1/TRGJ2	TGTGCCACCTGGGACGGGAATTATTATAAGAAACTCTTT	CATWDGNYYKKLF
TRGV2	large	TRGJ1/TRGJ2	TGTGCCACCTGGGACGGGCCTTATAAGAAACTCTTT	CATWDGPYKKLF